Listed below are T cell receptor beta chains from one sample, sequenced in a study of T cell repertoires in cytomegalovirus infection. TCRdb called the reads again in MiXCR, with one record for every CDR3 protein. This sample carries about 500,000 distinct CDR3 sequences, roughly a third of them seen once, and the ten largest clones take around a sixth. These TCRs' antigens remain unknown. The material sequenced was cultured PBMCs, taken from culture after CMV antigen stimulation. The receptors here all came from a human donor in good health (CMV status not recorded). Some clones in this sample may be carry-over from other donors' samples. Both conserved end residues are part of each CDR3. A D gene is named only where the DNA matches it firmly. Expanded clones are given a class, and other clones once, few, many or no size at all.

j_gene	len	d_gene	abundance	v_gene	CDR3nt	CDR3aa
TRBJ2-3	14	NA	NA	TRBV6-8	TGTGCCAGCAGTTACTCAAACAGAGCAGATACGCAGTATTTT	CASSYSNRADTQYF
TRBJ1-1	13	NA	NA	TRBV19	TGTGCCAGTAGTATAACAATGAACACTGAAGCTTTCTTT	CASSITMNTEAFF
TRBJ2-6	13	NA	NA	TRBV6-1	TGTGCCAGCAAACTCTCTGGGGCCAACGTCCTGACTTTC	CASKLSGANVLTF
TRBJ2-1	12	NA	NA	TRBV7-6	TGTGCCAGTATGCTAGGAGCCAATGAGCAGCTCTTC	CASMLGANEQLF
TRBJ2-4	16	TRBD1	few	TRBV7-6	TGTGCCAGCAGCCCGCAGGACAGGGGGGCCAAAAACATTCAGTACTTC	CASSPQDRGAKNIQYF
TRBJ1-5	14	NA	NA	TRBV19	TGTGCCAGTAAAACTCTGGGATTGGATCAGCCCCAGCATTTT	CASKTLGLDQPQHF
TRBJ2-1	18	NA	NA	TRBV7-6	TGTGCCAGCAGCTTAGCGCTGGGACCCCCCATGGGGTACAATGAGCAGTTCTTC	CASSLALGPPMGYNEQFF
TRBJ2-7	15	TRBD1	once	TRBV5-1	TGCGCCAGCAGCCGAATCCCGACAGGGGAGGCCGAGCAGTACTTC	CASSRIPTGEAEQYF
TRBJ2-1	14	NA	NA	TRBV3-1	TGTGCCAGCAGCCAAGAAATAGGGGACGATGAGCAGTTCTTC	CASSQEIGDDEQFF
TRBJ2-7	14	NA	few	TRBV12-3/TRBV12-4	TGTGCCAGCATGTGGGGGCTTGGAGGCTACGAGCAGTACTTC	CASMWGLGGYEQYF
TRBJ1-5	13	NA	NA	TRBV5-1	TGCGCCAGCCGTGCAGGGGAGGATCAGCCCCAGCATTTT	CASRAGEDQPQHF
TRBJ2-2	16	TRBD1	NA	TRBV4-3	TGCGCCAGCAGCCAAGAGGGGACAGGGTACCCCGGGGAGCTGTTTTTT	CASSQEGTGYPGELFF
TRBJ1-4	15	NA	few	TRBV7-2	TGTGCCAGCAGCTTAGTGCGGGGCTCGCGGGAAAAACTGTTTTTT	CASSLVRGSREKLFF
TRBJ2-1	16	TRBD1	NA	TRBV27	TGTGCCAGCAGCCGCCCATCCGGGACAGGGAACAATGAGCAGTTCTTC	CASSRPSGTGNNEQFF
TRBJ2-2	15	NA	NA	TRBV2	TGTGCCAGCATGAGGGACGCCGCGGGGACCGGGGAGCTGTTTTTT	CASMRDAAGTGELFF
TRBJ2-1	16	TRBD1	many	TRBV7-6	TGTGCCAGCAGCTTAGATACAGGGGGCTCCTACAATGAGCAGTTCTTC	CASSLDTGGSYNEQFF
TRBJ2-2	14	TRBD1	NA	TRBV4-1	TGCGCCAGCAGCCAAGAACAGGGGGACAGGGAGCTGTTTTTT	CASSQEQGDRELFF
TRBJ2-1	15	NA	NA	TRBV7-9	TGTGCCAGCAGCCCGACGGACAGGGAGGGGGATGAGCAGTTCTTC	CASSPTDREGDEQFF
TRBJ1-2	15	TRBD1	NA	TRBV7-3	TGTGCCAGCAGCCGACAGGGAAGCGGCTACGATGGCTACACCTTC	CASSRQGSGYDGYTF
TRBJ2-3	15	TRBD2	few	TRBV7-2	TGTGCCAGCAGCTCCTGGGGAGGGCCTTTAGATACGCAGTATTTT	CASSSWGGPLDTQYF
TRBJ2-1	16	NA	NA	TRBV6-1	TGTGCCAGCAGCCAACCTGGAGTTGGTGCGGACAATGAGCAGTTCTTC	CASSQPGVGADNEQFF
TRBJ2-5	16	TRBD2	NA	TRBV18	TGTGCCAGCTCACCACCACGAGGGAGGGCCTCAGAGACCCAGTACTTC	CASSPPRGRASETQYF
TRBJ1-1	13	NA	many	TRBV7-2	TGTGCCAGCAGCTTACAGAGGAACACTGAAGCTTTCTTT	CASSLQRNTEAFF
TRBJ1-2	13	NA	NA	TRBV12-3/TRBV12-4	TGTGCCAGCAGTTTGTCCCTTGGGTATGGCTACACCTTC	CASSLSLGYGYTF
TRBJ2-3	14	NA	few	TRBV6-6	TGTGCCAGCAGTTATCGGGACAGCACAGATACGCAGTATTTT	CASSYRDSTDTQYF
TRBJ1-5	14	NA	NA	TRBV6-2/TRBV6-3	TGTGCCAGCAGTCCAGCACGAAATACTCAGCCCCAGCATTTT	CASSPARNTQPQHF
TRBJ2-1	15	NA	few	TRBV19	TGTGCCAGTAGTCTTATCCCGGACAACTACAATGAGCAGTTCTTC	CASSLIPDNYNEQFF
TRBJ2-7	15	NA	NA	TRBV12-3/TRBV12-4	TGTGCCAGCAGTCCCCAATTGGGGACCTCCTACGAGCAGTACTTC	CASSPQLGTSYEQYF
TRBJ2-5	15	TRBD1	NA	TRBV7-2	TGTGCCAGCAGCGTGGGACAGTGGAACCAAGAGACCCAGTACTTC	CASSVGQWNQETQYF
TRBJ2-6	15	TRBD1	few	TRBV6-2/TRBV6-3	TGTGCCAGCAGTTCAACGGACAGGTCGGCCAACGTCCTGACTTTC	CASSSTDRSANVLTF
TRBJ2-1	16	NA	NA	TRBV7-2	TGTGCCAGCAGCTTAGATTCGGGGATTGGTTTGAATGAGCAGTTCTTC	CASSLDSGIGLNEQFF
TRBJ2-1	15	NA	NA	TRBV15	TGTGCCACCAGCAGAGATTTTAGCTCCTACAATGAGCAGTTCTTC	CATSRDFSSYNEQFF
TRBJ1-2	11	NA	NA	TRBV28	TGTGCCACGGAGACTAACTATGGCTACACCTTC	CATETNYGYTF
TRBJ2-5	13	TRBD2	NA	TRBV7-2	TGTGCCAGCAGCGCTAATGCGGGGGGGGCCCAGTACTTC	CASSANAGGAQYF
TRBJ2-2	20	TRBD1	few	TRBV27	TGTGCCAGCAGTACCTCCCTTTCCCGAGGGACAGGGGAAATCACCGGGGAGCTGTTTTTT	CASSTSLSRGTGEITGELFF
TRBJ2-1	15	TRBD2	NA	TRBV6-2/TRBV6-3	TGTGCCAGCAAATTGGCGGGGGGTTGGTACAATGAGCAGTTCTTC	CASKLAGGWYNEQFF
TRBJ2-3	16	TRBD2	few	TRBV7-8	TGTGCCAGCAGCTTGTCCGGGACTACCTCAGGAGATACGCAGTATTTT	CASSLSGTTSGDTQYF
TRBJ1-2	14	TRBD1	many	TRBV7-9	TGTGCCAGCAGTTTCCGGACAGGGGCGGATGGCTACACCTTC	CASSFRTGADGYTF
TRBJ2-1	17	NA	many	TRBV7-2	TGTGCCAGCAGCTTAGCGCTTAGGGCGGTTGGTGGCAATGAGCAGTTCTTC	CASSLALRAVGGNEQFF
TRBJ2-1	16	TRBD2	few	TRBV5-5	TGTGCCAGCAGTGGTATCCCTAGCGGGAGCAGGGATGAGCAGTTCTTC	CASSGIPSGSRDEQFF
TRBJ1-1	13	NA	few	TRBV20-1	TGCAGTGCTTCTGACATCCGAAACACTGAAGCTTTCTTT	CSASDIRNTEAFF
TRBJ2-3	15	NA	few	TRBV7-9	TGTGCCAGCAGCCCGGCGGGGAGCCGCACAGATACGCAGTATTTT	CASSPAGSRTDTQYF
TRBJ2-1	18	TRBD2	NA	TRBV5-1	TGCGCCAGCAGCTTCCCTGGACTAGCGGGGGGCTCCTACAATGAGCAGTTCTTC	CASSFPGLAGGSYNEQFF
TRBJ2-5	15	TRBD2	many	TRBV7-2	TGTGCCAGCAGCTTTCTTCCGGGGGGACGGGAGACCCAGTACTTC	CASSFLPGGRETQYF
TRBJ2-5	15	TRBD2	many	TRBV7-2	TGTGCCAGCAACATTAGCGGGAGGAGGGGAGAGACCCAGTACTTC	CASNISGRRGETQYF
TRBJ1-5	15	NA	NA	TRBV6-2/TRBV6-3	TGTGCCAGCAGAGACCCGGGGTGGGAGGGTCAGCCCCAGCATTTT	CASRDPGWEGQPQHF
TRBJ2-1	15	NA	NA	TRBV7-2	TGTGCCAGCAGCTCACAGATTTTCGGGCCGGATGAGCAGTTCTTC	CASSSQIFGPDEQFF
TRBJ1-2	14	NA	few	TRBV6-1	TGTGCCAGCAGCGAGGCGGGACGAGTCTATGGCTACACCTTC	CASSEAGRVYGYTF
TRBJ1-1	15	NA	few	TRBV11-1	TGTGCCAGCAGGCCCAGGGGACGGAAAAACACTGAAGCTTTCTTT	CASRPRGRKNTEAFF
TRBJ1-1	13	NA	many	TRBV19	TGTGCCAGTAGTATCGGTGAGAACACTGAAGCTTTCTTT	CASSIGENTEAFF
TRBJ2-3	17	NA	NA	TRBV6-1	TGTGCCAGCAGTGGGGACCCGACTCCGGATCGAGCAGATACGCAGTATTTT	CASSGDPTPDRADTQYF
TRBJ2-1	15	TRBD1	few	TRBV7-2	TGTGCCAGCAGCTTAGTTCAGGGGGCGCGAGATGAGCAGTTCTTC	CASSLVQGARDEQFF
TRBJ2-1	15	TRBD2	few	TRBV10-1	TGCGCCAGCAGTGAGTACGCGGGAGGTAGGGATGAGCAGTTCTTC	CASSEYAGGRDEQFF